A single TCR beta chain is shown here with its context. The PCR ran on 60 Vbeta and 13 Jbeta primers. Clones were read by immunoSEQ multiplex PCR, and TCRdb kept only the in-frame ones, dropping some. The table has more than 95,000 clones, around 74% seen once. The sample is drawn from a study of cytomegalovirus exposure and HLA in healthy donors. This CDR3 is built from 14 residues. Germline values: CDR1 MDHEN, CDR2 SYDVKM. The trim removed 4 bases at V and 7 bases at J, leaving 4 bases unmatched. The clonotype comes from a woman under 30 in good health and CMV-seronegative. Sequenced: PBMCs. The rearrangement uses TRBV28 and TRBJ1-4, with TRBD1 matching over 9 bases. The CDR3 DNA reads as TGTGCCAGCAGTTCCCGGGACAGGGCTGAAAAACTGTTTTTT. Amino acid sequence: CASSSRDRAEKLFF.